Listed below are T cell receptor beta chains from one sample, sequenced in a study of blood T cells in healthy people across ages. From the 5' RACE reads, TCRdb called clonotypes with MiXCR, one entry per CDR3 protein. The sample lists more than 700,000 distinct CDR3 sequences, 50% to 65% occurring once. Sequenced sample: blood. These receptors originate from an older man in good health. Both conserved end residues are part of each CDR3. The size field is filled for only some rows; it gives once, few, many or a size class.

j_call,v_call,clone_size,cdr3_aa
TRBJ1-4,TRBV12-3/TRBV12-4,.,CTSRQGGRGEKLFF
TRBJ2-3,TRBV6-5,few,CASSMVLTDTQYF
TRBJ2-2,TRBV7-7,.,CASSPGNANTGELFF
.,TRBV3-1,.,CASSQGSRTSGTEQYF
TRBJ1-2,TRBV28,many,CASSSPRVRGGGYTF
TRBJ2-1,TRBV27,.,CATRAAGGPYEQFF
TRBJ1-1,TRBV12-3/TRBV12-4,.,CASSLMAGGTEAFF
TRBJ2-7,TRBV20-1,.,CSAQPWTAGVYEQYF
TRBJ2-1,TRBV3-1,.,CASSRLAGGSKQFF
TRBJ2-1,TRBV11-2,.,CASSLMAGATGYNEQFF
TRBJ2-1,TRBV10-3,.,CAISPRGDLYNEQFF
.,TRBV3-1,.,CASSQAHLGGNEQYF
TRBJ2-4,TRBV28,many,CASGIPGQGLRIQYF
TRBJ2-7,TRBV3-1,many,CASSQPGFFYEQYF
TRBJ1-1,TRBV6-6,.,CASSPAVPEAFF
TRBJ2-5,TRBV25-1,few,CASSDILGGRRETQYF
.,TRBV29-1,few,CSVVTSGDEQYF
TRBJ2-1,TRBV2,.,CASSDSLWQFF
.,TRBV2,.,CASSAGGYFEQYF
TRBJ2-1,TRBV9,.,CASSVTSGNYNEQFF
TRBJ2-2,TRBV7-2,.,CASSPTGSPFGGELFF
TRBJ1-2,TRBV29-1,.,CSVVGTGALYGYTF
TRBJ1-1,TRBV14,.,CASSRDAGTAEAFF
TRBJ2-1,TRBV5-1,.,CASSFGRGDEQFF
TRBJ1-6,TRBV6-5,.,CASSYADPGQSNSPLHF
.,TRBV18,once,CASSRLDRSYEQYF